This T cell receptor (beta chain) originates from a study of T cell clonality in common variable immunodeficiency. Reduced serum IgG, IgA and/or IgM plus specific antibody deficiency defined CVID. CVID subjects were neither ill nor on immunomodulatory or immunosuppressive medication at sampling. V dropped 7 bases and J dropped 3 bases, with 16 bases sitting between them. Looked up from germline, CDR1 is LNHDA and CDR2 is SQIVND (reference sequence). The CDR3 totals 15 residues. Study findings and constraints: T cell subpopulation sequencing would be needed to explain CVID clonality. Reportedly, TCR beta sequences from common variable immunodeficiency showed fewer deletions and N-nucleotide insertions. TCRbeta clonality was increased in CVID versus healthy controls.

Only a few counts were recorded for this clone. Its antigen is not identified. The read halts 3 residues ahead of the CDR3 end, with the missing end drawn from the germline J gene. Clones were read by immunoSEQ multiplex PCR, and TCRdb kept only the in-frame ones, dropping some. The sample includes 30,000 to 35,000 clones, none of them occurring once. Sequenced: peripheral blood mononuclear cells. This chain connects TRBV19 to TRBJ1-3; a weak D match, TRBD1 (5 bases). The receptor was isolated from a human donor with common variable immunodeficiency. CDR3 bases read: TGTGCCAGTATGAGGGACTCAGCTGGTGGAAACACC. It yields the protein CASMRDSAGGNT. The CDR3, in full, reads CASMRDSAGGNTIYF.